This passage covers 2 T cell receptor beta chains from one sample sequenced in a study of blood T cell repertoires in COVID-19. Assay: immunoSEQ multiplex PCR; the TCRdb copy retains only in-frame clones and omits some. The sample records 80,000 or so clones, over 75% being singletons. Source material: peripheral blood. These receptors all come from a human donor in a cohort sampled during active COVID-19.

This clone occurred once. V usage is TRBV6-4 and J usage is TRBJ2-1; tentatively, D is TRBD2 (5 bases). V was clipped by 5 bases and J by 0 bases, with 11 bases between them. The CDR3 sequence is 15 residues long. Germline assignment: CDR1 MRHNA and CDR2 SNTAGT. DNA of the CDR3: TGTGCCAGCAGTCCTCTTACTAGCTCCTACAATGAGCAGTTCTTC. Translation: CASSPLTSSYNEQFF.

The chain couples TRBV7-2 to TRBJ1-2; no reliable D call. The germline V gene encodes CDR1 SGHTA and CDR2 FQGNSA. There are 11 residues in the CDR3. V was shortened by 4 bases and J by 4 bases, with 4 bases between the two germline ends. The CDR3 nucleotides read TGTGCCAGCAGCTCCAGCTATGGCTACACCTTC. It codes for CASSSSYGYTF.